This section outlines one TCR beta chain sequence together with its context. Its cognate antigen is unknown. The data are from a study of vaccination effects on CD4 cells after COVID-19. Study context: Every well housed some 1.8 million PBMC, which grew in culture alongside about 9.9 IU/ml IL-2 and 10 ug/ml peptides.

Assay: immunoSEQ multiplex PCR; the TCRdb copy retains only in-frame clones and omits some. The sample lists 40,000 to 50,000 clones, around 70% occurring once. It was after more than nine days of culture that CD4+ T cells were isolated. Vaccine administered to participants consisted of two doses of either BNT162b2 or mRNA-1273. Trimming removed 7 bases at V and 8 bases at J, with 20 bases between. Germline values: CDR1 SEHNR, CDR2 FQNEAQ (reference sequence). The CDR3 is made up of 14 amino acids. Source: CD4+ T cells from PBMCs cultured without peptide, taken after COVID-19 vaccination. The rearrangement links TRBV7-9 to TRBJ1-2; D call uncertain. The TCR comes from a human donor who received a COVID-19 vaccine. The CDR3 sequence is CASTHGAVTRGYTF. The CDR3 coding sequence is TGTGCCAGCACCCACGGCGCCGTTACTCGAGGCTACACCTTC. The whole variable domain, filled in from reference TRBV7-9 and TRBJ1-2, reads DTGVSQNPRHKITKRGQNVTFRCDPISEHNRLYWYRQTLGQGPEFLTYFQNEAQLEKSRLLSDRFSAERPKGSFSTLEIQRTEQGDSAMYLCASTHGAVTRGYTFGSGTRLTVV.